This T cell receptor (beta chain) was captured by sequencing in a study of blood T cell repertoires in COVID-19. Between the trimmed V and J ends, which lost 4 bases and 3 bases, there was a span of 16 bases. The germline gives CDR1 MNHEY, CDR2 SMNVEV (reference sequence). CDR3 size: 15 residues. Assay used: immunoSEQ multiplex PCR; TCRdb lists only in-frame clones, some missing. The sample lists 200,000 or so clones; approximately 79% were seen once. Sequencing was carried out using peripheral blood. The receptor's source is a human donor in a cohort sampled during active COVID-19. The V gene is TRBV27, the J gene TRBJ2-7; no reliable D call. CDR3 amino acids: CASSYDSRPVYEQYF. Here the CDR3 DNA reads TGTGCCAGCAGTTACGACTCCCGGCCTGTCTACGAGCAGTACTTC.